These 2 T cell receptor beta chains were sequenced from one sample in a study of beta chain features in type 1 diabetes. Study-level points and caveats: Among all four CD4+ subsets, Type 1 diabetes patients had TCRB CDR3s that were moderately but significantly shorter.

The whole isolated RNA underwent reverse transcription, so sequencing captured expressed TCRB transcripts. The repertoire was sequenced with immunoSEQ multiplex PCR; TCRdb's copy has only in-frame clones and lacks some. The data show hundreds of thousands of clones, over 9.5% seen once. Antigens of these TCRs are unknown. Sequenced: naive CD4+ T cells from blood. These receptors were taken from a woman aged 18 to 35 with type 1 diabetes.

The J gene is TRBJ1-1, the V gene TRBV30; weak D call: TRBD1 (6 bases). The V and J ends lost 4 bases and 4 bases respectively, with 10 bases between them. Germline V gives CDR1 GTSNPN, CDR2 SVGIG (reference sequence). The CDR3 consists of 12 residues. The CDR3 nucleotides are TGTGCCTGGACAGGACAGCCCACTGAAGCTTTCTTT. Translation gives CAWTGQPTEAFF.

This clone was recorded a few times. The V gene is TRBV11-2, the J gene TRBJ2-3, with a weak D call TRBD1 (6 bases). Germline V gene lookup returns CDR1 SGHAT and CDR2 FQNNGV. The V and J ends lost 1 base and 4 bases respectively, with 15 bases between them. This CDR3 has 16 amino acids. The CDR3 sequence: CASSLAVGALADTQYF. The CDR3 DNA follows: TGTGCCAGCAGCTTAGCAGTGGGGGCCTTGGCAGATACGCAGTATTTT.